This T cell receptor beta chain was identified during a study of T cells after yellow fever vaccination. About the research overall: Preparation of fractions with low cell numbers was performed using SMART-Seq v4 Ultra Low Input.

5'RACE template switching generated TCR cDNA, adding a universal primer site and UMIs. TCRdb redid the calling of the 5' RACE reads with MiXCR, one entry per CDR3 protein. The sample records about 320,000 distinct CDR3 sequences, around 13% being singletons. Overall study results and limits: Weaker in magnitude, the secondary response showed a faster peak on day 5 versus 15.

In the case of this clonotype: The antigen is undetermined.

The germline V gene encodes CDR1 SGHTA and CDR2 FQGNSA. The CDR3 spans 12 residues. V lost 1 base, J lost 8 bases, and 7 bases lay in between. This specimen was CD4+ T cells sorted from PBMCs, taken 15 days after the yellow fever booster vaccination. The chain joins TRBV7-2 to TRBJ2-3; no definite D call. The receptor was derived from a man aged 18 to 35 who received the YFV17D yellow fever vaccine. This CDR3 reads CASSLERFTQYF. The CDR3 DNA sequence: TGTGCCAGCAGCTTAGAGAGGTTTACGCAGTATTTT.